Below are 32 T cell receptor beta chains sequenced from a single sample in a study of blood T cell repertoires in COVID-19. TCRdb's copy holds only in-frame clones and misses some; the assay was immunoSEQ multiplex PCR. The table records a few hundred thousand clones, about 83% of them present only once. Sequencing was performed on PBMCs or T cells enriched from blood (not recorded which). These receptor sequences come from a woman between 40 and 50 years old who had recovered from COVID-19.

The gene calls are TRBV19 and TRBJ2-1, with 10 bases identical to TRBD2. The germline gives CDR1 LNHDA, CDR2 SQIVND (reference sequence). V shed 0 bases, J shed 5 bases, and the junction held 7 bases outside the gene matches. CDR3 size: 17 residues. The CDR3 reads CASSIDRGSGRNNEQFF. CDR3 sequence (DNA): TGTGCCAGTAGTATAGATAGAGGTAGCGGGAGGAACAATGAGCAGTTCTTC.

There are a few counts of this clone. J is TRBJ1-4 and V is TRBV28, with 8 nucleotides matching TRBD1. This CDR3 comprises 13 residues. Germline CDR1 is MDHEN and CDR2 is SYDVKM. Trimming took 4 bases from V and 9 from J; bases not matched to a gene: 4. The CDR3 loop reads CASSSQGAQKLFF. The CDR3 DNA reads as TGTGCCAGCAGTTCCCAGGGGGCCCAAAAACTGTTTTTT.

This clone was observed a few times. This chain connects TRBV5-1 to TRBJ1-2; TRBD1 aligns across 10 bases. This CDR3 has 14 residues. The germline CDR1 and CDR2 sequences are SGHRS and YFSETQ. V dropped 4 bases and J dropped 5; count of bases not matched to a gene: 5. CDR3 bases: TGCGCCAGCAGCGGGGGGACAGGGGCGTATGGCTACACCTTC. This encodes CASSGGTGAYGYTF.

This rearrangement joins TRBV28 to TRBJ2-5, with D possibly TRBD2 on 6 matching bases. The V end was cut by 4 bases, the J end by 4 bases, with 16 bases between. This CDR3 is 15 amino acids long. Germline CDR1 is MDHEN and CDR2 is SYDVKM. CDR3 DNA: TGTGCCAGCAGTTCTCGCTGGGGAGGCGGAGAGACCCAGTACTTC. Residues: CASSSRWGGGETQYF.

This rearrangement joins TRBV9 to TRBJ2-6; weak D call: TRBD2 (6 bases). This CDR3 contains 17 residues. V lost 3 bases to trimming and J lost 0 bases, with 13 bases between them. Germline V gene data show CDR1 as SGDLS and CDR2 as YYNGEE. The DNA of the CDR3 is TGTGCCAGCAGCGGCCGGGGGTCTGACTCTGGGGCCAACGTCCTGACTTTC. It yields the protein CASSGRGSDSGANVLTF.

The DNA of the CDR3 is TGTGCCAGCAGTGAATCAAGCGTTGTGGCCTTGGTCCCCGGGGAGCTGTTTTTT. Protein sequence: CASSESSVVALVPGELFF. The chain is built from TRBV2 and TRBJ2-2; D not certain. This CDR3 has 18 residues. CDR1 is SNHLY and CDR2 is FYNNEI in the germline V gene. V lost 2 bases, J lost 6 bases, and 22 bases lay in between.

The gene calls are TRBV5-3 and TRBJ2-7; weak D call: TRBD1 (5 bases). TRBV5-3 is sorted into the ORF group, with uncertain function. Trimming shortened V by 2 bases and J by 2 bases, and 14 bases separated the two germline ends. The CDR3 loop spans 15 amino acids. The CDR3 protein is CARSFPVREPYEQYV. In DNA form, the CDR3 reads TGTGCCAGAAGCTTCCCCGTCAGGGAACCCTACGAGCAGTACGTC.

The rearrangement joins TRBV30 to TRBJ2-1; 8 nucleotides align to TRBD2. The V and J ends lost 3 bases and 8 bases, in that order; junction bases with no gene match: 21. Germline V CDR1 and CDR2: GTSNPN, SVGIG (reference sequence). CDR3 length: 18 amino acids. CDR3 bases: TGTGCCTGGAGCCGAAGGACTAGCAATACGGGGATAGGCGATGAGCAGTTCTTC. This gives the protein CAWSRRTSNTGIGDEQFF.

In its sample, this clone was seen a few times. The CDR3 nucleotides are TGTGCCAGCATGGGACCAGGGGGAAACGGGGAGCTGTTTTTT. Its translation is CASMGPGGNGELFF. The chain is built from TRBV5-4 and TRBJ2-2; 7 nucleotides line up with TRBD1. Germline CDR1 is SGHNT and CDR2 is YYREEE (reference sequence). After removal of 6 bases from V and 7 bases from J, the junction contained 9 bases not matched to a gene. The CDR3 loop spans 14 amino acids.

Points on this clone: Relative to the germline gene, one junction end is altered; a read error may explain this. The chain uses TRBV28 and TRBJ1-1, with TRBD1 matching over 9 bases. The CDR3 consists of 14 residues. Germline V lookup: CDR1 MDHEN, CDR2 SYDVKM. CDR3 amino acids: CASRRDRVKTEAFF. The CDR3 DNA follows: TGTGCCAGCAGAAGGGACAGGGTGAAGACTGAAGCTTTCTTT. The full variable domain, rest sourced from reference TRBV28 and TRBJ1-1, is DVKVTQSSRYLVKRTGEKVFLECVQDMDHENMFWYRQDPGLGLRLIYFSYDVKMKEKGDIPEGYSVSREKKERFSLILESASTNQTSMYLCASRRDRVKTEAFFGQGTRLTVV.

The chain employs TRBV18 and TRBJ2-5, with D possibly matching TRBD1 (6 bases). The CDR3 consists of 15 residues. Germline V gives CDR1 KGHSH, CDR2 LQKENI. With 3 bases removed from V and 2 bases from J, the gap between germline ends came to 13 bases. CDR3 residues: CASSPVDSGQETQYF. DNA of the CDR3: TGTGCCAGCTCACCGGTGGACAGTGGGCAAGAGACCCAGTACTTC.

The CDR3 nucleotides read TGTGCCAGCAGCCAACAGGGGGTGGGCGCTGAAGCTTTCTTT. Amino acid sequence: CASSQQGVGAEAFF. The chain recombines TRBV7-3 with TRBJ1-1; TRBD1 agrees at 8 bases. Germline assignment: CDR1 SGHTA and CDR2 FQGTGA. The CDR3 runs to 14 residues. V was pared by 5 bases and J by 6 bases, with 8 bases of the junction left unmatched.

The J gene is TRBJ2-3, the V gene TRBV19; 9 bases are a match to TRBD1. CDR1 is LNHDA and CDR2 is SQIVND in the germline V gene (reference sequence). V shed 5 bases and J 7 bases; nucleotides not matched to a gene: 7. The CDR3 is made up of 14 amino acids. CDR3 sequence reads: CASSEDRGKNTQYF. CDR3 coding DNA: TGTGCCAGTAGTGAGGACAGGGGCAAAAATACGCAGTATTTT.

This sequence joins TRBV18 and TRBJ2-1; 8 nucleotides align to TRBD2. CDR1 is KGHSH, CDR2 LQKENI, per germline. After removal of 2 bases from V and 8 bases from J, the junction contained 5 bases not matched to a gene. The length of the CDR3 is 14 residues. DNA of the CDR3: TGTGCCAGCTCACCAGGGACTAGAAGGGATGAGCAGTTCTTC. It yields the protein CASSPGTRRDEQFF.

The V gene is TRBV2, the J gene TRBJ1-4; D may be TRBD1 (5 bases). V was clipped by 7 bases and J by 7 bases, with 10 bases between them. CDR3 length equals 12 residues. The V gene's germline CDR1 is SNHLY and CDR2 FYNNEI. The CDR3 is CASTVRGEKLFF. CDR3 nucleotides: TGTGCCAGCACCGTAAGGGGTGAAAAACTGTTTTTT.

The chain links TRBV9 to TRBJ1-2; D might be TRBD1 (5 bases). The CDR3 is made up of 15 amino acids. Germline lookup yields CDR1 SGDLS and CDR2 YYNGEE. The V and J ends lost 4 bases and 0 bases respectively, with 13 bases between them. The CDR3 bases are TGTGCCAGCAGCCCCCAGGGCAGCCCTAACTATGGCTACACCTTC. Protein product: CASSPQGSPNYGYTF.

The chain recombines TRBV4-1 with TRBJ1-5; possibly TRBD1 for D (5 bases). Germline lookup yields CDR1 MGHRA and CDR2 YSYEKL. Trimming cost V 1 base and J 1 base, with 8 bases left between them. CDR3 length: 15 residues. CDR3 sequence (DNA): TGCGCCAGCAGCCAAGGGACATACAGCAATCAGCCCCAGCATTTT. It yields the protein CASSQGTYSNQPQHF.

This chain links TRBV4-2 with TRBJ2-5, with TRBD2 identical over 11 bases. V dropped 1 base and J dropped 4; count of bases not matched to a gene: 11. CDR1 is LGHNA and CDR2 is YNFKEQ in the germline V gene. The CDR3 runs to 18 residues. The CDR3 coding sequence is TGTGCCAGCAGCCAAGGGCAACTAGCGGGAGAGCGCGGAGAGACCCAGTACTTC. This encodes CASSQGQLAGERGETQYF.

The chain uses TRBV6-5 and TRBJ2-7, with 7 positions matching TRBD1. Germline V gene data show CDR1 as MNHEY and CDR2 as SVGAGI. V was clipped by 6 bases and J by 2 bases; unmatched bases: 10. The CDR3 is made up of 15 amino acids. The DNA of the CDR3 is TGTGCCAGCAGAAAAGACAGGGAAAAGCCCTACGAGCAGTACGTC. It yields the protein CASRKDREKPYEQYV.

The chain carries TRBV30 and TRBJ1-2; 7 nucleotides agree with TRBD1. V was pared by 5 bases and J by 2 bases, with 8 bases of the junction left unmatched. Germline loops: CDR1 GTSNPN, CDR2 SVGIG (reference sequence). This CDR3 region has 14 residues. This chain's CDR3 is CAWARQGLNYGYTF. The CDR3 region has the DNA TGTGCCTGGGCTAGACAGGGATTGAACTATGGCTACACCTTC.

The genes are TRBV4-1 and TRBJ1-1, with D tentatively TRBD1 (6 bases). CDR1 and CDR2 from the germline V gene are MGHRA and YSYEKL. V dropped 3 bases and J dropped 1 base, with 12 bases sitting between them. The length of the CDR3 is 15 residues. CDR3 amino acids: CASSHIKGGNTEAFF. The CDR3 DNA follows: TGCGCCAGCAGCCATATAAAAGGGGGGAACACTGAAGCTTTCTTT.

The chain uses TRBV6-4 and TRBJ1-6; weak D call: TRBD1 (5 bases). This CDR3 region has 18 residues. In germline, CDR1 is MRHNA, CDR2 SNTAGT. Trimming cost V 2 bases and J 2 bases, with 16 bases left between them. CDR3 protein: CASSDPQGEGAYNSPLHF. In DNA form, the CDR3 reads TGTGCCAGCAGTGACCCCCAAGGGGAGGGCGCCTATAATTCACCCCTCCACTTT.

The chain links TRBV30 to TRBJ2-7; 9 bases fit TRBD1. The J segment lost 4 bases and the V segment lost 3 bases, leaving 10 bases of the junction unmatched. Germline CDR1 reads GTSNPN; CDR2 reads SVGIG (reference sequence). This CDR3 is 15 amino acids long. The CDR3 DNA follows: TGTGCCTGGAGCCCTAAAACAGGGGGCCTATACGAGCAGTACTTC. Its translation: CAWSPKTGGLYEQYF.

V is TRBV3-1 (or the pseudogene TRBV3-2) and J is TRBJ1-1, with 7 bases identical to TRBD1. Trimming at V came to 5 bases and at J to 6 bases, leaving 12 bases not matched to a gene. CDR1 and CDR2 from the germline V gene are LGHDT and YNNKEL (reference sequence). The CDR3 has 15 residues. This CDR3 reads CASSSSRQGPPEAFF. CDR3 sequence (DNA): TGTGCCAGCAGCTCCTCCCGACAGGGCCCTCCTGAAGCTTTCTTT.

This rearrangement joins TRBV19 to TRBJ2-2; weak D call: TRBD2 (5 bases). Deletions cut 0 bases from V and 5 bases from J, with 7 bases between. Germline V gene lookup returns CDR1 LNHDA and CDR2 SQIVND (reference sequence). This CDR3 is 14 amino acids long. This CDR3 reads CASSIEGVTGELFF. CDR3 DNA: TGTGCCAGTAGTATAGAGGGAGTAACCGGGGAGCTGTTTTTT.

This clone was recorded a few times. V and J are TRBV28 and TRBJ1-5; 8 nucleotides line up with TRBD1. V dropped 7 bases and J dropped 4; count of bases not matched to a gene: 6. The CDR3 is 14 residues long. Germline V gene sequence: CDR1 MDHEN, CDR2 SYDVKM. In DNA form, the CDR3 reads TGTGCCAGCACCAAGACAGGGGTAAATCAGCCCCAGCATTTT. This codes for CASTKTGVNQPQHF.

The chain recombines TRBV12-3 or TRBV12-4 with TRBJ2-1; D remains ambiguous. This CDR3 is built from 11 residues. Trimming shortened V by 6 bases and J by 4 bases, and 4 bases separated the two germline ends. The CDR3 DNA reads TGTGCCAGCAGGAGTTACAATGAGCAGTTCTTC. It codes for CASRSYNEQFF.

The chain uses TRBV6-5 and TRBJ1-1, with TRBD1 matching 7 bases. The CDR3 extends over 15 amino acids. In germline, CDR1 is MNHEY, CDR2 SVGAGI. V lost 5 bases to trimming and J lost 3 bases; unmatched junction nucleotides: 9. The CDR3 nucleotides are TGTGCCAGCAGTCCGGGGGGGAGGGGGCACACTGAAGCTTTCTTT. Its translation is CASSPGGRGHTEAFF.

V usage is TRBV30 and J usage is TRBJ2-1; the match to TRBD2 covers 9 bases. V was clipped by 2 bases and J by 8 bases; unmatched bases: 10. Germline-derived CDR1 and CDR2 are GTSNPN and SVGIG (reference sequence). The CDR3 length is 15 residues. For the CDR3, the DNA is TGTGCCTGGAGTTTGGGGCGCGGGAGGGGTGATGAGCAGTTCTTC. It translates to CAWSLGRGRGDEQFF.

The CDR3 spells CASSDYYGYTF. The CDR3 DNA reads TGTGCCAGCAGCGACTACTATGGCTACACCTTC. The genes are TRBV28 and TRBJ1-2; no clear D. The germline gives CDR1 MDHEN, CDR2 SYDVKM. CDR3 length: 11 residues. With 6 bases removed from V and 3 bases from J, the gap between germline ends came to 5 bases.

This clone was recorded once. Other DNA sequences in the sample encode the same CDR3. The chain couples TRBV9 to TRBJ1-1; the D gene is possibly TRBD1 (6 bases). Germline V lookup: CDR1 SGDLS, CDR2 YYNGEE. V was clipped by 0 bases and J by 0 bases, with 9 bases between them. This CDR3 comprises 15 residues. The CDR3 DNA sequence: TGTGCCAGCAGCGTAGGCGACAGGATGAACACTGAAGCTTTCTTT. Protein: CASSVGDRMNTEAFF.

In nucleotides, the CDR3 is TGTGCCAGCAGTTTAGGGCAGGGGGCCATCAATGAGCAGTTCTTC. Encoded protein: CASSLGQGAINEQFF. V gene TRBV27 combines with J gene TRBJ2-1; 8 nucleotides agree with TRBD1. The V gene's germline CDR1 is MNHEY and CDR2 SMNVEV (reference sequence). The CDR3 loop spans 15 amino acids. The ends lost 2 bases at V and 6 bases at J; junction bases unmatched: 6.